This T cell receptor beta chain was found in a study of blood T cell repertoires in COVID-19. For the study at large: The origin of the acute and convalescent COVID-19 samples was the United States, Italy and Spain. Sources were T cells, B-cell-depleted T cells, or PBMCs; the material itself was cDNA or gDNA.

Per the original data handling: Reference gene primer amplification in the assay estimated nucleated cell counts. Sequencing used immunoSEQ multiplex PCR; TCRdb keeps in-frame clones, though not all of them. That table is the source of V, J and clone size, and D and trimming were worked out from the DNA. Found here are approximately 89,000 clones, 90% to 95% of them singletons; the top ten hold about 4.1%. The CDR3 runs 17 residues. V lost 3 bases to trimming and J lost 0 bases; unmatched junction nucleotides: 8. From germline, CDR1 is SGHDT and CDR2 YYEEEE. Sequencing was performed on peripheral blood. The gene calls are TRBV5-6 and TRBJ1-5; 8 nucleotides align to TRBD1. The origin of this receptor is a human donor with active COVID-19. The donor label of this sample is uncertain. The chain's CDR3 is CASSSTGQDYSNQPQHF. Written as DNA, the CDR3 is TGTGCCAGCAGCTCCACGGGACAGGATTATAGCAATCAGCCCCAGCATTTT.